Below are 20 T cell receptor beta chains sequenced from a single sample in a study of blood T cells in healthy people across ages. Primers used in a second PCR of about 6 to 12 cycles were a sample-barcoded 5' primer and a J-beta primer mix. TCRdb recomputed calls from the 5' RACE reads with MiXCR, one row per CDR3 protein. This sample yields hundreds of thousands of distinct CDR3 sequences, of which about 52% are seen a single time; about 32% belongs to the top ten. The sequenced material came from blood. The origin of the receptors is an older woman in good health.

This clonotype was recorded a few times. The chain recombines TRBV7-2 with TRBJ1-5, with TRBD1 identical over 8 bases. Unmatched junction bases numbered 6, after V lost 4 bases and J lost 10 bases. Germline CDR1 reads SGHTA; CDR2 reads FQGNSA. The CDR3 length is 13 residues. CDR3 in DNA: TGTGCCAGCAGCTATTCACAGGGGGACCCCCAGCATTTT. Its protein product is CASSYSQGDPQHF.

The chain carries TRBV18 and TRBJ2-7, with TRBD2 as a possible D gene (6 bases). CDR1 is KGHSH, CDR2 LQKENI, per germline. V was pared by 0 bases and J by 5 bases, with 20 bases between. The CDR3 sequence is 17 residues long. CDR3 DNA sequence: TGTGCCAGCTCACCACCGAGCGCGGCGGGACTGGCCCACGAGCAGTACTTC. Amino acid sequence: CASSPPSAAGLAHEQYF.

A note on this clonotype: Being one base from a much bigger clone, this may be a read error. The chain carries TRBV3-1 and TRBJ2-4, with D possibly called TRBD1 or TRBD2 (5 bases each). Germline assignment: CDR1 LGHDT and CDR2 YNNKEL (reference sequence). The CDR3 covers 17 residues. CDR3 coding DNA: TGTGCCAGCAGCCAAGATCTGAGGGGCGAGGCCACAAACATTCAGTACTTC. It codes for CASSQDLRGEATNIQYF.

This clonotype was counted only a few times. The chain recombines TRBV20-1 with TRBJ2-1, with 7 bases matching TRBD2. There are 14 residues in the CDR3. Trimming cost V 2 bases and J 4 bases; bases outside gene matches: 5. The V gene's germline CDR1 is DFQATT and CDR2 SNEGSKA (reference sequence). The CDR3 region is CSARRREWYNEQFF. The CDR3, as DNA: TGCAGTGCTAGACGGCGGGAGTGGTACAATGAGCAGTTCTTC.

This clonotype showed up just a few times. This chain joins TRBV20-1 and TRBJ1-5, with a weak D call TRBD1 (6 bases). V was cut by 5 bases and J by 4 bases, with 9 bases left in between. This CDR3 is built from 12 residues. CDR1 and CDR2 (germline): DFQATT, SNEGSKA (reference sequence). CDR3 sequence: CSAHRVNQPQHF. CDR3 DNA sequence: TGCAGTGCTCACAGGGTTAATCAGCCCCAGCATTTT.

The V call is TRBV7-9, the J call TRBJ2-7; 7 bases fit TRBD1. Unmatched junction bases numbered 3, after V lost 4 bases and J lost 0 bases. Germline lookup yields CDR1 SEHNR and CDR2 FQNEAQ (reference sequence). This CDR3 spans 14 amino acids. Here the CDR3 DNA reads TGTGCCAGCAGCTGGGACAGATACTCCTACGAGCAGTACTTC. It codes for CASSWDRYSYEQYF.

The rearrangement links TRBV6-2 or TRBV6-3 to TRBJ2-1, with 7 nucleotides matching TRBD2. This CDR3 is 19 amino acids long. J gave up 3 bases and V 2 bases, and 16 bases lay outside the gene matches. Germline CDR1 MNHEY, CDR2 SVGEGT. The CDR3 spells CASSYRDYGRRPNYNEQFF. DNA for the CDR3: TGTGCCAGCAGTTACCGGGACTACGGTCGGAGACCTAACTACAATGAGCAGTTCTTC.

The rearrangement uses TRBV28 and TRBJ2-7; D may be TRBD1 (5 bases). V was clipped by 5 bases and J by 5 bases, with 16 bases between them. CDR3 length: 14 residues. Germline V gene lookup returns CDR1 MDHEN and CDR2 SYDVKM. The CDR3 nucleotides read TGTGCCAGCAGTCCCTCCCCTATCAGGGACGAGCAGTACTTC. Amino acids: CASSPSPIRDEQYF. The full variable domain, its missing parts supplied by reference TRBV28 and TRBJ2-7, is DVKVTQSSRYLVKRTGEKVFLECVQDMDHENMFWYRQDPGLGLRLIYFSYDVKMKEKGDIPEGYSVSREKKERFSLILESASTNQTSMYLCASSPSPIRDEQYFGPGTRLTVT.

This clonotype was recorded a few times. V usage is TRBV6-2 or TRBV6-3 and J usage is TRBJ2-3; 7 bases are a match to TRBD2. This CDR3 is built from 12 residues. Trimming at V came to 6 bases and at J to 6 bases, leaving 3 bases not matched to a gene. The germline V gene has CDR1 MNHEY and CDR2 SVGEGT. CDR3 residues: CASRPRGDTQYF. CDR3 in DNA: TGTGCCAGCAGGCCGCGGGGGGATACGCAGTATTTT.

The chain links TRBV11-2 to TRBJ1-1; D not resolved. From germline, CDR1 is SGHAT and CDR2 FQNNGV. Trimming took off 6 bases at V and 0 bases at J, with 11 bases between the two ends. The CDR3 covers 14 residues. The CDR3 sequence is CASRSWTVNTEAFF. The CDR3 bases are TGTGCCAGCAGATCATGGACCGTGAACACTGAAGCTTTCTTT.

This clonotype was observed a few times. V usage is TRBV4-2 and J usage is TRBJ2-1, with TRBD2 identical over 7 bases. V shed 0 bases, J shed 5 bases, and the junction held 10 bases outside the gene matches. Germline CDR1 LGHNA, CDR2 YNFKEQ. The length of the CDR3 is 17 residues. CDR3 amino acids: CASSQDAGVQSHNEQFF. The CDR3 coding sequence is TGTGCCAGCAGCCAAGACGCGGGGGTTCAATCGCACAATGAGCAGTTCTTC.

There are a few counts of this clonotype. The chain links TRBV3-1 to TRBJ1-6; 8 positions agree with TRBD1. This CDR3 region has 14 residues. Germline CDR1 LGHDT, CDR2 YNNKEL (reference sequence). V shed 3 bases and J 9 bases; nucleotides not matched to a gene: 4. The CDR3 nucleotides are TGTGCCAGCAGCCACGACAGGGGCTCTTCACCCCTCCACTTT. It translates to CASSHDRGSSPLHF. Looking up the rest from reference TRBV3-1 and TRBJ1-6 gives the full variable domain: DTAVSQTPKYLVTQMGNDKSIKCEQNLGHDTMYWYKQDSKKFLKIMFSYNNKELIINETVPNRFSPKSPDKAHLNLHINSLELGDSAVYFCASSHDRGSSPLHFGNGTRLTVT.

The chain links TRBV13 to TRBJ1-1; D remains unclear. The length of the CDR3 is 14 residues. The germline gives CDR1 PRHDT, CDR2 FYEKMQ (reference sequence). V was shortened by 0 bases and J by 1 base, with 6 bases between the two germline ends. The CDR3 DNA reads TGTGCCAGCAGCTTAGGTCATTGGAACACTGAAGCTTTCTTT. Residues: CASSLGHWNTEAFF.

This chain joins TRBV28 and TRBJ1-1, with D maybe TRBD1 (6 bases). Germline loops: CDR1 MDHEN, CDR2 SYDVKM. The V and J ends lost 4 bases and 10 bases respectively, with 25 bases between them. The CDR3 totals 16 residues. CDR3 loop: CASSSLGAIGFVGAFF. CDR3 bases: TGTGCCAGCAGTTCCTTGGGGGCCATAGGTTTTGTCGGAGCTTTCTTT.

This clonotype was seen at least ten times. The genes are TRBV6-6 and TRBJ2-7; 9 bases fit TRBD1. There are 13 residues in the CDR3. The V gene end was trimmed by 8 bases and the J gene end by 3 bases; junction bases not matched to a gene: 5. CDR1 is MNHNY, CDR2 SVGAGI, per germline (reference sequence). The CDR3 nucleotides read TGTGCCAGCCGGGACAGGGTGTTCTACGAGCAGTACTTC. Translation gives CASRDRVFYEQYF.

The chain combines TRBV7-3 with TRBJ2-5; 14 positions agree with TRBD2. This CDR3 spans 18 amino acids. V trimming: 1 base; J trimming: 5 bases; junction bases outside the gene matches: 9. The germline CDR1 and CDR2 sequences are SGHTA and FQGTGA. The CDR3 DNA reads as TGTGCCAGCAGCTTAAGGGGGACTAGCGGGAGATGGAGCGAGACCCAGTACTTC. Translated, it gives CASSLRGTSGRWSETQYF.

This sequence joins TRBV3-1 and TRBJ2-3, with D possibly being TRBD1 (6 bases). V was trimmed by 9 bases and J by 4 bases, leaving 11 bases between them. Germline values: CDR1 LGHDT, CDR2 YNNKEL (reference sequence). The CDR3 is 12 residues long. CDR3 DNA: TGTGCCAGTGGGACAAGCTCAGATACGCAGTATTTT. Translated: CASGTSSDTQYF.

This clonotype occurred a few times. This chain links TRBV20-1 with TRBJ2-1; D is undetermined. Germline CDR1 is DFQATT and CDR2 is SNEGSKA (reference sequence). V lost 7 bases to trimming and J lost 0 bases, with 16 bases between them. The CDR3 has 15 amino acids. For the CDR3, the DNA is TGCAGTGTTAGTCGGGCCCCGAGCTCCTACAATGAGCAGTTCTTC. It codes for CSVSRAPSSYNEQFF.

V is TRBV18 and J is TRBJ1-2; 8 positions match TRBD1. V dropped 3 bases and J dropped 0; count of bases not matched to a gene: 6. The V gene's germline CDR1 is KGHSH and CDR2 LQKENI. The CDR3 length is 16 residues. This CDR3 reads CASSPSGTGSNYGYTF. For the CDR3, the DNA is TGTGCCAGCTCACCCTCCGGGACAGGCTCTAACTATGGCTACACCTTC.

This clonotype was detected only a few times. This chain links TRBV5-1 with TRBJ2-3; possible D gene TRBD2, 7 bases. The CDR3 contains 13 residues. V shed 3 bases and J shed 6 bases, with 11 bases lying between them. Germline V gene sequence: CDR1 SGHRS, CDR2 YFSETQ. Here the CDR3 DNA reads TGCGCCAGCAGCTCACGGGGGGCGGATACGCAGTATTTT. Translated: CASSSRGADTQYF.